The source of this TCR beta chain is a study of Ad26.COV2.S vaccination and SARS-CoV-2 variants. As for the study in general: Intramuscularly, Ad26.COV2.S was given either once or twice, 56 days apart.

Concerning this clone: Antigen: not known.

Study-wide points: Placebo recipients and vaccine recipients were similar in non-spike TCR breadth. In vaccinated individuals, spike-specific CD8+ and CD4+ T cell responses reportedly displayed substantial breadth. Placebo recipients had lower spike-specific TCR breadth than vaccine recipients.

The treatment was: some 19 received Ad26.COV2.S at low or high dose, single or two shots; several received placebo; per-sample allocation not given. Specimen acquisition occurred on day 63 following the initial vaccine or placebo injection. Sequenced by immunoSEQ multiplex PCR; TCRdb stores in-frame clones only, minus some. Counted here are 350,000 to 400,000 clones, approximately 90% occurring once; the ten biggest clones make up around 2%. Looked up from germline, CDR1 is SGHKS and CDR2 is YYEKEE (reference sequence). V lost 3 bases and J 10 bases, leaving 14 bases between the germline ends. This CDR3 contains 14 residues.

The specimen was peripheral blood, collected in a trial of Ad26.COV2.S vaccine versus placebo. The origin of this receptor is a person between 18 and 59 years old who received the Ad26.COV2.S COVID-19 vaccine or a placebo. The rearrangement uses TRBV5-5 and TRBJ1-6, with D possibly matching TRBD1 (6 bases). The CDR3 loop is CASSSNTGKSPLHF. CDR3 nucleotides: TGTGCCAGCAGCTCTAATACAGGGAAATCACCCCTCCACTTT.